This section outlines one TCR beta chain sequence together with its context. These data are taken from a study of blood T cell repertoires in COVID-19. In the study overall: The United States, Italy and Spain were the sources of the acute and convalescent COVID-19 samples.

The table came from immunoSEQ multiplex PCR; TCRdb's copy has only in-frame clones and leaves some out. This table holds fewer than 200,000 clones, roughly 80% found once. The CDR3 has 14 residues. From germline, CDR1 is LNHDA and CDR2 SQIVND (reference sequence). V lost 9 bases and J 7 bases, leaving 18 bases between the germline ends. Material: peripheral blood. J is TRBJ1-4 and V is TRBV19; possibly TRBD1 for D (6 bases). This receptor was identified in a man between 60 and 70 years old with acute or convalescent COVID-19. CDR3: CASSGDTTFEKLFF. CDR3 nucleotide sequence: TGTGCCAGCTCCGGGGACACGACTTTTGAAAAACTGTTTTTT.